Presented here are 17 T cell receptor beta chains from one specimen sequenced in a study of cytomegalovirus exposure and HLA in healthy donors. A multiplex PCR was run with 60 Vbeta primers and 13 Jbeta primers. Here immunoSEQ multiplex PCR was the method, and the copy in TCRdb shows in-frame clones only, minus some. Altogether about 230,000 clones are present, 70% to 90% being singletons, with the ten largest covering roughly 1.3%. Sequenced: PBMCs. The receptors were sampled from a human donor in good health.

This chain uses TRBV19 with TRBJ2-7, with 9 positions matching TRBD1. Germline trimming cut 4 bases from V and 3 bases from J; bases unmatched to any gene: 7. CDR1 is LNHDA, CDR2 SQIVND, per germline (reference sequence). There are 15 residues in the CDR3. The CDR3, as DNA: TGTGCCAGTAGTACTTATACAGGGGGCTACTACGAGCAGTACTTC. It specifies CASSTYTGGYYEQYF.

The chain combines TRBV7-9 with TRBJ2-7; 7 positions agree with TRBD1. The CDR3 loop spans 18 amino acids. V gave up 1 base and J gave up 5 bases; unmatched junction bases: 17. Germline CDR1 and CDR2: SEHNR and FQNEAQ (reference sequence). Here the CDR3 DNA reads TGTGCCAGCAGCTTAGATCGGCAGGGGTATCTAAGGGGGCACGAGCAGTACTTC. It encodes CASSLDRQGYLRGHEQYF.

V gene TRBV6-6 combines with J gene TRBJ2-7, with 9 bases fitting TRBD2. This CDR3 spans 16 amino acids. The junction had 18 bases not matched to a gene; V was cut back by 6 bases and J by 9 bases. Germline CDR1 reads MNHNY; CDR2 reads SVGAGI (reference sequence). The CDR3 is CASSGGTGTSIDWQYF. In nucleotides, the CDR3 is TGTGCCAGCAGCGGAGGGACCGGGACTAGCATCGATTGGCAGTACTTC.

The rearrangement uses TRBV5-1 and TRBJ1-2; 8 nucleotides line up with TRBD1. CDR1 is SGHRS, CDR2 YFSETQ, per germline. V shed 4 bases and J 0 bases; nucleotides not matched to a gene: 5. The CDR3 runs 15 residues. In nucleotides, the CDR3 is TGCGCCAGCAGCACGGACAGGGAAGCTAACTATGGCTACACCTTC. This codes for CASSTDREANYGYTF.

The rearrangement links TRBV5-4 to TRBJ2-3, with D tentatively TRBD2 (6 bases). The CDR3 has 14 residues. Trimming took 1 base from V and 6 from J, leaving 12 bases between them. Per the germline V gene, CDR1 is SGHNT and CDR2 is YYREEE (reference sequence). CDR3 nucleotides: TGTGCCAGCAGCTTGTTAGGGGCGGGGGATACGCAGTATTTT. As protein: CASSLLGAGDTQYF. Full variable domain (remainder filled in from reference TRBV5-4 and TRBJ2-3): ETGVTQSPTHLIKTRGQQVTLRCSSQSGHNTVSWYQQALGQGPQFIFQYYREEENGRGNFPPRFSGLQFPNYSSELNVNALELDDSALYLCASSLLGAGDTQYFGPGTRLTVL.

As regards this clone: The junction departs from germline at one end; a sequencing error may be responsible. The CDR3 DNA reads TGTGCCGGCAGTCCCGGCCCCGGCGGGGAGACCCAGTACTTC. Translation gives CAGSPGPGGETQYF. The chain recombines TRBV6-6 with TRBJ2-5; tentative D call: TRBD2 (5 bases). Looked up from germline, CDR1 is MNHNY and CDR2 is SVGAGI (reference sequence). This CDR3 has 14 amino acids.

V and J are TRBV5-4 and TRBJ1-2; a weak D match, TRBD1 (5 bases). The germline gives CDR1 SGHNT, CDR2 YYREEE (reference sequence). This CDR3 is built from 14 residues. Trimming removed 5 bases at V and 4 bases at J, with 15 bases between. The DNA of the CDR3 is TGTGCCAGCAGAGCGGGGGAGGCAGCCTATGGCTACACCTTC. Translated: CASRAGEAAYGYTF. The full variable domain, in which reference TRBV5-4 and TRBJ1-2 provide the parts outside the CDR3, is ETGVTQSPTHLIKTRGQQVTLRCSSQSGHNTVSWYQQALGQGPQFIFQYYREEENGRGNFPPRFSGLQFPNYSSELNVNALELDDSALYLCASRAGEAAYGYTFGSGTRLTVV.

This rearrangement joins TRBV4-3 to TRBJ2-6, with 10 bases fitting TRBD1. J was trimmed by 2 bases and V by 0 bases; bases with no gene match: 4. CDR1 is LGHNA and CDR2 is YSLEER in the germline V gene. The CDR3 is made up of 18 amino acids. The CDR3 loop reads CASSQDYGTGAGANVLTF. The CDR3 DNA sequence: TGCGCCAGCAGCCAAGATTATGGGACAGGGGCTGGGGCCAACGTCCTGACTTTC.

This rearrangement joins TRBV10-1 to TRBJ1-3, with D unclear. Trimming took 5 bases from V and 0 from J, leaving 14 bases between them. The CDR3 is 16 amino acids. The V gene's germline CDR1 is WNHNN and CDR2 SYGVQD (reference sequence). The CDR3 DNA follows: TGCGCCAGCAGTTACCGTGGCTGGTCCTCTGGAAACACCATATATTTT. Translated, it gives CASSYRGWSSGNTIYF.

This chain links TRBV7-2 with TRBJ2-3; D possibly corresponds to TRBD2 (5 bases). Trimming removed 5 bases from V and 2 bases from J, with 20 bases in between. CDR3 length: 17 residues. Germline V CDR1 and CDR2: SGHTA, FQGNSA. The CDR3: CASSRLTVVSSTDTQYF. The DNA for the CDR3 is TGTGCCAGCAGCAGACTAACGGTGGTCTCCTCCACAGATACGCAGTATTTT.

The V call is TRBV19, the J call TRBJ1-1; D gene uncertain. V was clipped by 5 bases and J by 11 bases, with 15 bases between them. The CDR3 contains 12 residues. From germline, CDR1 is LNHDA and CDR2 SQIVND (reference sequence). CDR3 region: CASSVPGNGAFF. CDR3 coding DNA: TGTGCCAGTAGTGTCCCCGGTAACGGGGCTTTCTTT.

The chain carries TRBV4-1 and TRBJ1-1; tentatively, D is TRBD1 (5 bases). This CDR3 has 16 amino acids. The germline V and J ends were trimmed by 6 bases and 1 base, with 18 bases remaining between them. Germline assignment: CDR1 MGHRA and CDR2 YSYEKL. CDR3 in amino acids: CASSSAGGFANTEAFF. The CDR3 DNA sequence: TGCGCCAGCAGTTCGGCGGGGGGTTTCGCGAACACTGAAGCTTTCTTT.

The chain recombines TRBV21-1 with TRBJ1-5. TRBV21-1 is listed as a pseudogene. CDR3 size: 14 residues. In DNA form, the CDR3 reads TGTGCCAGCTCTAGGCCGTCGGGGGGGCAGCCCCAGCATTTT. Its protein product is CASSRPSGGQPQHF.

The chain is built from TRBV2 and TRBJ2-1; D may be TRBD1 (8 bases). From germline, CDR1 is SNHLY and CDR2 FYNNEI. The germline V and J ends were trimmed by 6 bases and 14 bases, with 17 bases remaining between them. This CDR3 is built from 12 residues. DNA for the CDR3: TGTGCCAGCAGATTACAGGGGGGGTTGGAGTTCTTC. It codes for CASRLQGGLEFF.

As to this clone: Other DNA sequences within the sample encode an identical CDR3. This rearrangement joins TRBV4-1 to TRBJ2-2; the match to TRBD2 covers 7 bases. CDR1 is MGHRA, CDR2 YSYEKL, per germline. With 2 bases clipped from V and 4 bases from J, the junction kept 4 bases outside the gene matches. The CDR3 sequence is 15 residues long. This CDR3 reads CASSQIAGVTGELFF. The DNA for the CDR3 is TGCGCCAGCAGCCAAATTGCGGGGGTCACCGGGGAGCTGTTTTTT.

V usage is TRBV4-1 and J usage is TRBJ2-3; D is ambiguous. Deletions cut 6 bases from V and 3 bases from J, with 10 bases between. The CDR3 contains 13 residues. Germline CDR1 reads MGHRA; CDR2 reads YSYEKL. The CDR3 nucleotides are TGCGCCAGCAGGATTCCTCTAACAGATACGCAGTATTTT. Protein sequence: CASRIPLTDTQYF.

CDR3 sequence (DNA): TGCGCCAGCAGTTTTAGCGGGATGTCCCACAATGAGCAGTTCTTC. Its translation: CASSFSGMSHNEQFF. The J gene is TRBJ2-1, the V gene TRBV5-1; 8 nucleotides line up with TRBD2. The CDR3 contains 15 residues. J was trimmed by 5 bases and V by 5 bases; bases with no gene match: 9. The germline V gene encodes CDR1 SGHRS and CDR2 YFSETQ.